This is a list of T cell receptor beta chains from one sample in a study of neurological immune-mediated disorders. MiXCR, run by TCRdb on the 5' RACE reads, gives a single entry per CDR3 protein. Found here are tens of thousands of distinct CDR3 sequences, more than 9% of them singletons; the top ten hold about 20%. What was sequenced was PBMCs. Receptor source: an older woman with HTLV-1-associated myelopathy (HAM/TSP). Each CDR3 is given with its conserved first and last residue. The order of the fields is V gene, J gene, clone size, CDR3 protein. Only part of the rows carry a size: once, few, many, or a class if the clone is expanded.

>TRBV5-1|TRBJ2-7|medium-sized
CASSPASGRSYEQYF
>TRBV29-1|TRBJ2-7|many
CSVLDRGAHEQYF
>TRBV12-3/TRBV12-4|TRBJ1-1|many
CASSLGSTGANTEAFF
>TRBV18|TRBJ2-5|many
CATSDGVQETQYF
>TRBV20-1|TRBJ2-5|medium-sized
CSASVGGYQETQYF
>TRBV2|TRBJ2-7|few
CASRTGPRDHF
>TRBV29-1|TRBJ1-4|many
CSVDGLSGEKLFF
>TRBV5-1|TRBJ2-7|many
CASSPGRGDEQYF
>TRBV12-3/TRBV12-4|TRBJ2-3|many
CASRDASPSTDTQYF
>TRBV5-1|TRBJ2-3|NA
CASRDAGGSADTQYF
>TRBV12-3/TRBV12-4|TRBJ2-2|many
CASSTGGARIGELFF
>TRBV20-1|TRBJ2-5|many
CSFTSRDTQETQYF
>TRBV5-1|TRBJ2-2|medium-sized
CASSLALAGANTGELFF
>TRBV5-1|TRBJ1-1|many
CASSTWTGTTGEAFF
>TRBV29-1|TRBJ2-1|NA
CSVVSQNNEQFF
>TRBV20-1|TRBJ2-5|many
CSAEIAGTRGTQYF
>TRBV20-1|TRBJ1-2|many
CSARDGGRTSYGYTF
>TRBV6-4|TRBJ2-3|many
CASSDSDTDTQYF
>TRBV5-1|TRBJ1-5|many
CASSLAREVYSNQPQHF
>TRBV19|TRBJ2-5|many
CASSILLAGGETQYF
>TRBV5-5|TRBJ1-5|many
CASSLLTSGYSNQPQHF
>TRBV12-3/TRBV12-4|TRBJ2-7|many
CASSLYRGTYEQYF
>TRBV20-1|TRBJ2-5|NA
CSARDRGAVQETQYF
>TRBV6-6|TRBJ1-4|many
CASSDKPGQGVLAEKLFF
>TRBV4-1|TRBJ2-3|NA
CASSPLATYTQYF
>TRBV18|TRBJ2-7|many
CASSPGQGRDEQYF
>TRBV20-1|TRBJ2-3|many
CSAATGGTDTQYF
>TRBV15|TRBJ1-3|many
CATSRDLVTRSGNTIYF
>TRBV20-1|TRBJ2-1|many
CSARLRGHYNEQFF
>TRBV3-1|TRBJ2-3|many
CASSQQGPNGDTQYF
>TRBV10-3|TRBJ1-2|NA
CAISAGISNNYGYTF
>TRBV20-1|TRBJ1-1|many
CSARDGATQGPAFF
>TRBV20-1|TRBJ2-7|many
CSAVAAGDPYEQYF
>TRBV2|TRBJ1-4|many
CASSENEPSNIIEEEKLFF
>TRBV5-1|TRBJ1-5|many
CASSLENRPDQPQHF
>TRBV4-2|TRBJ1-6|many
CASSQVRDSPLHF
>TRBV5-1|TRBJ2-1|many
CASSFRDSGAVHNEQFF
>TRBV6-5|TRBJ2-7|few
CASSTDLTYRDRVCEQYF
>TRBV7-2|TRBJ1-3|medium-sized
CASSPQGGDTIYF
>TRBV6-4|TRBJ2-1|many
CASSDGVEGEQFF
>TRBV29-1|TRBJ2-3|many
CSAHSDTQYF
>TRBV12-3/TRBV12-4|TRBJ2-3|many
CASSSGLAGGFTDTQYF
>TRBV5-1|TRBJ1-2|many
CASSEDNYGYTF
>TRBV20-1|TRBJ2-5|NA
CSGSGWVVRETQYF
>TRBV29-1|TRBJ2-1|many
CSVEDLGTWHLSTYNEQFF
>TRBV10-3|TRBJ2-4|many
CAISEQETSVKNIQYF
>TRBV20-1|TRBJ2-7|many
CSASLSEYEQYF
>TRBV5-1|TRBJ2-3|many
CASSLSGAPAMDTQYF
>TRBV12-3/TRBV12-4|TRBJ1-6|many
CASSFQGDNSPLHF
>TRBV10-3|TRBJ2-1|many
CAISRGTGQGNEQFF
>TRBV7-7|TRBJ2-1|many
CASSLDSYNEQFF
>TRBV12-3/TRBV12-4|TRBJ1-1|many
CASSPRVGAGTEAFF
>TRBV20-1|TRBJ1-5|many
CSAQGARGQPQHF
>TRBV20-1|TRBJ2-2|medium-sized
CSARDPGAENTGELFF
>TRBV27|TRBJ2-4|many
CASSAAGEPKNIQYF
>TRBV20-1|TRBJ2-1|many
CSALAGGRGNEQFF
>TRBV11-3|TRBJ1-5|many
CASSLLGRYSNQPQHF
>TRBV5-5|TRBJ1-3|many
CASSLNGNTIYF